One sample yielded the 15 T cell receptor beta chains listed below, sequenced in a study of cytomegalovirus exposure and HLA in healthy donors. 13 Jbeta primers and 60 Vbeta primers were used for the PCR. The table came from immunoSEQ multiplex PCR; TCRdb's copy has only in-frame clones and leaves some out. In the table there are roughly 150,000 clones, 65% to 80% of which are singletons. Sequencing was done on a sample of PBMCs. These receptors originate from a man aged 40-55 years in good health and CMV-seropositive.

The CDR3 DNA sequence: TGTGCCAGCAGTGTCGGGGGGGGACCCGGGGAGCTGTTTTTT. Translation gives CASSVGGGPGELFF. The V gene is TRBV28, the J gene TRBJ2-2; 8 nucleotides match TRBD2. CDR1 and CDR2 (germline): MDHEN, SYDVKM. The CDR3 contains 14 residues. After removal of 5 bases from V and 6 bases from J, the junction contained 5 bases not matched to a gene. Filled out from reference TRBV28 and TRBJ2-2, the complete variable domain reads DVKVTQSSRYLVKRTGEKVFLECVQDMDHENMFWYRQDPGLGLRLIYFSYDVKMKEKGDIPEGYSVSREKKERFSLILESASTNQTSMYLCASSVGGGPGELFFGEGSRLTVL.

The genes are TRBV7-3 and TRBJ2-5; D call uncertain. Germline CDR1 is SGHTA and CDR2 is FQGTGA. The CDR3 sequence is 13 residues long. The germline V and J ends were trimmed by 3 bases and 4 bases, with 9 bases remaining between them. CDR3: CASSFTSLETQYF. CDR3 coding DNA: TGTGCCAGCAGCTTCACCAGTCTAGAGACCCAGTACTTC.

The chain employs TRBV27 and TRBJ2-7; D possibly corresponds to TRBD1 (6 bases). The CDR3 loop spans 13 amino acids. Germline assignment: CDR1 MNHEY and CDR2 SMNVEV (reference sequence). V was shortened by 3 bases and J by 4 bases, with 10 bases between the two germline ends. The CDR3 DNA sequence: TGTGCCAGCAGTTTTGCAGGGGTTTACGAGCAGTACTTC. This encodes CASSFAGVYEQYF.

The chain couples TRBV6-6 to TRBJ2-3; 7 bases match TRBD1. Trimming cost V 6 bases and J 0 bases; bases outside gene matches: 3. The V gene's germline CDR1 is MNHNY and CDR2 SVGAGI (reference sequence). The CDR3 consists of 14 residues. The CDR3 region is CASRGTVSTDTQYF. The CDR3 bases are TGTGCCAGCAGGGGGACAGTGAGCACAGATACGCAGTATTTT.

This chain connects TRBV2 to TRBJ1-4, with D tentatively TRBD1 (6 bases). V was cut by 6 bases and J by 4 bases, with 12 bases left in between. Germline V gene sequence: CDR1 SNHLY, CDR2 FYNNEI. CDR3 length: 14 amino acids. DNA of the CDR3: TGTGCCAGCAGGAGCGACAGGCTTAATGAAAAACTGTTTTTT. Translation gives CASRSDRLNEKLFF.

The sample holds a few counts of this clone. V and J are TRBV21-1 and TRBJ2-2; TRBD1 is the table's D call, not checked against the DNA. TRBV21-1 is shown as a pseudogene. CDR3 length: 16 amino acids. CDR3 bases: TGTGCCAGCGGGTTTAAAGGGGGCGCGGGCACCGGGGAGCTGTTTTTT. Translated, it gives CASGFKGGAGTGELFF.

This clone was seen a handful of times. The chain links TRBV4-1 to TRBJ1-5; 7 nucleotides match TRBD1. V shed 4 bases, J shed 4 bases, and the junction held 7 bases outside the gene matches. CDR3 length: 15 residues. CDR1 and CDR2 from the germline V gene are MGHRA and YSYEKL. The CDR3 loop is CASSPESRGNQPQHF. The DNA for the CDR3 is TGCGCCAGCAGCCCAGAAAGCAGGGGGAATCAGCCCCAGCATTTT.

The rearrangement links TRBV7-2 to TRBJ2-1, with TRBD2 matching over 8 bases. CDR1 and CDR2 (germline): SGHTA, FQGNSA. The trim removed 4 bases at V and 10 bases at J, leaving 6 bases unmatched. CDR3 size: 13 residues. CDR3 DNA sequence: TGTGCCAGCAGCTCGGGAGGGGCCCGGGAGCAGTTCTTC. Translating gives CASSSGGAREQFF.

The J gene is TRBJ2-7, the V gene TRBV5-1, with 7 bases that match TRBD2. With V trimmed by 3 bases and J by 3 bases, 6 bases remained unmatched. The CDR3 contains 14 residues. The germline CDR1 and CDR2 sequences are SGHRS and YFSETQ. The CDR3 region has the DNA TGCGCCAGCAGCTCCGGGCCGGGGGGCTACGAGCAGTACTTC. Amino acid sequence: CASSSGPGGYEQYF. Looking up the rest from reference TRBV5-1 and TRBJ2-7 gives the full variable domain: KAGVTQTPRYLIKTRGQQVTLSCSPISGHRSVSWYQQTPGQGLQFLFEYFSETQRNKGNFPGRFSGRQFSNSRSEMNVSTLELGDSALYLCASSSGPGGYEQYFGPGTRLTVT.

The gene calls are TRBV9 and TRBJ2-4; maybe TRBD2 (7 bases). The CDR3 length is 17 residues. The V gene lost 0 bases and the J gene lost 0 bases, with 13 bases spanning the gap. CDR1 is SGDLS and CDR2 is YYNGEE in the germline V gene. CDR3 amino acids: CASSVEGGDLAKNIQYF. The CDR3 DNA follows: TGTGCCAGCAGCGTAGAGGGGGGGGATTTAGCCAAAAACATTCAGTACTTC.

As regards this clone: As the CDR3 is not closed by the conserved phenylalanine or tryptophan, this likely results from a read error. This sequence joins TRBV18 and TRBJ1-1; TRBD1 might be the D (5 bases). The germline V and J ends were trimmed by 5 bases and 1 base, with 11 bases remaining between them. CDR3 length: 14 amino acids. CDR1 is KGHSH, CDR2 LQKENI, per germline. CDR3: CASSADQGNTEAFL. DNA for the CDR3: TGTGCCAGCTCAGCAGATCAGGGGAACACTGAAGCTTTCCTT.

The rearrangement uses TRBV4-3 and TRBJ2-1, with TRBD2 matching over 7 bases. The V segment lost 0 bases and the J segment 8 bases; nucleotides outside the gene matches: 10. Germline CDR1 and CDR2: LGHNA and YSLEER. The CDR3 loop spans 16 amino acids. The CDR3 bases are TGCGCCAGCAGCCAAGACGGGCGGGAGAAAGAAGATGAGCAGTTCTTC. Its translation: CASSQDGREKEDEQFF.

This sequence joins TRBV5-1 and TRBJ2-3; D remains unclear. Germline assignment: CDR1 SGHRS and CDR2 YFSETQ. Trimming shortened V by 3 bases and J by 1 base, and 12 bases separated the two germline ends. CDR3 length: 15 residues. CDR3 nucleotides: TGCGCCAGCAGCTCGGGTCTCGCGGGCACAGATACGCAGTATTTT. Its protein is CASSSGLAGTDTQYF.

This clone was found a few times. The same CDR3 is also encoded by other DNA sequences in this sample. The V call is TRBV19, the J call TRBJ1-1, with 7 bases lining up with TRBD1. This CDR3 has 14 amino acids. Germline CDR1 reads LNHDA; CDR2 reads SQIVND (reference sequence). V dropped 1 base and J dropped 1; count of bases not matched to a gene: 0. Here the CDR3 DNA reads TGTGCCAGTAGTATAGGGACAGGGAACACTGAAGCTTTCTTT. Protein sequence: CASSIGTGNTEAFF.

This chain uses TRBV20-1 with TRBJ2-3; unclear D gene. V lost 5 bases and J 7 bases, leaving 10 bases between the germline ends. From germline, CDR1 is DFQATT and CDR2 SNEGSKA (reference sequence). The CDR3 has 11 residues. The CDR3: CSAGPFHTQYF. The DNA for the CDR3 is TGCAGTGCTGGGCCCTTCCATACGCAGTATTTT.